This T cell receptor (beta chain) was documented in a study of T cell clonotyping in hematopoietic cell transplantation. This clone was recorded once. Produced via immunoSEQ multiplex PCR; TCRdb's table is partial and in-frame only. The sample carries about 47,000 clones, roughly 85% recorded once. Stated time point: recipient sample about 28 days before transplant, after cytoreduction. The TCR was taken from a man aged 55 to 70 with myelodysplastic syndrome. Some clones in this sample may be carry-over from other donors' samples. This specimen consisted of peripheral blood mononuclear cells, obtained before stem cell transplant.

The CDR3 coding sequence is TGTGCCAGCAGCTCAACAGATTTTGGAAACACCATATATTTT. The encoded protein is CASSSTDFGNTIYF. The genes are TRBV7-2 and TRBJ1-3; D not resolved. The CDR3 totals 14 residues. With 4 bases removed from V and 3 bases from J, the gap between germline ends came to 10 bases. Germline values: CDR1 SGHTA, CDR2 FQGNSA.